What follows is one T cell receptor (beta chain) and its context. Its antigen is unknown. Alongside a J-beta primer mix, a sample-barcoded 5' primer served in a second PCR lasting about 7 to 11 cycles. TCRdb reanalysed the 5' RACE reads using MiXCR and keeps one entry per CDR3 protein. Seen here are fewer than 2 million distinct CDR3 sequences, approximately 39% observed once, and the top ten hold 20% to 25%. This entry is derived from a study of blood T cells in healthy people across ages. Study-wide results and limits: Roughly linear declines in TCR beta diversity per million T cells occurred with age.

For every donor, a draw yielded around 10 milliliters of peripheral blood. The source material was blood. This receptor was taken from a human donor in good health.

The CDR3 loop reads CATKYTGSYEQYF. In nucleotides, the CDR3 is TGTGCCACCAAGTACACCGGCTCCTACGAGCAGTACTTC. This sequence joins TRBV28 and TRBJ2-7; D unresolved. The germline CDR1 and CDR2 sequences are MDHEN and SYDVKM. The CDR3 is 13 residues long. V was shortened by 10 bases and J by 0 bases, with 13 bases between the two germline ends. The full variable domain, completed using reference TRBV28 and TRBJ2-7, is DVKVTQSSRYLVKRTGEKVFLECVQDMDHENMFWYRQDPGLGLRLIYFSYDVKMKEKGDIPEGYSVSREKKERFSLILESASTNQTSMYLCATKYTGSYEQYFGPGTRLTVT.